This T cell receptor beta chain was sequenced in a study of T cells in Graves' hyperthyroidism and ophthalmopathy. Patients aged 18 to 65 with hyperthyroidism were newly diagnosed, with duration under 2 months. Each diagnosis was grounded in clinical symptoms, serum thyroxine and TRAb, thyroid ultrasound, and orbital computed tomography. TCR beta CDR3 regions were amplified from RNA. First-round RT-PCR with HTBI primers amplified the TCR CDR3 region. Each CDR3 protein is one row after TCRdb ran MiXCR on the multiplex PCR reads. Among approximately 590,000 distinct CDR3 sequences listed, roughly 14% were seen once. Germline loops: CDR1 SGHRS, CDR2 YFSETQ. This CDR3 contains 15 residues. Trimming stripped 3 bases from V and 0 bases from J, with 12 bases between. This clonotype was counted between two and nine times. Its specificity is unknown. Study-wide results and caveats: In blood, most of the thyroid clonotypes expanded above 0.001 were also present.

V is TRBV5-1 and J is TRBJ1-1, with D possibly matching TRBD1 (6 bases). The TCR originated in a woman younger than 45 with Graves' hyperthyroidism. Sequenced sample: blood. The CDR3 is CASSSQGIMNTEAFF. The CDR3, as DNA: TGCGCCAGCAGCTCGCAGGGGATCATGAACACTGAAGCTTTCTTT.